This is a list of T cell receptor beta chains from one sample in a study of OX40 agonist ivuxolimab in advanced cancers. Some clones are missing from TCRdb's copy, which holds only in-frame ones; the method was immunoSEQ multiplex PCR. The data contain more than 45,000 clones, around nine tenths of them singletons. The sequenced sample was CD4+ or CD8+ T cells sorted from blood, obtained in a trial of the OX40 agonist ivuxolimab. The receptors stem from an adult with an advanced solid tumor such as melanoma, head and neck, liver or kidney cancer. The conserved cysteine and the conserved F or W are not part of the CDR3 here.

j_gene	v_gene	len	CDR3aa
TRBJ2-7	TRBV11-2	14	ASTPRLGTATYEQY
TRBJ2-6	TRBV28	13	ASTLGGSGANVLT
TRBJ2-7	TRBV30	13	AWGTTGTGRYEQY
TRBJ1-1	TRBV5-1	12	ASSPGTANTEAF
TRBJ1-6	TRBV6-6	11	ASSQPLDSPLH
TRBJ1-2	TRBV10-3	10	ATAGQAYSYT
TRBJ2-3	TRBV2	12	ADMVGGGTDTQY
TRBJ1-4	TRBV5-1	16	ASSFSALGGQGSEKLF
TRBJ1-2	TRBV5-1	13	ASSLAGTGLDGYT
TRBJ1-4	TRBV6-1	13	ASSSQGHVNEKLF
TRBJ1-1	TRBV5-1	12	ASSLASMNTEAF
TRBJ2-5	TRBV18	14	ASSPPGSRAGETQY
TRBJ1-1	TRBV11-2	11	ASSLRGATEAF
TRBJ1-2	TRBV28	13	ASSLPLGSGDGYT
TRBJ2-2	TRBV7-2	14	ASSPRLAGSSGELF
TRBJ1-6	TRBV10-3	12	ATATDRDGSPLH
TRBJ2-5	TRBV19	9	ASRWGETQY
TRBJ2-7	TRBV6-5	12	ASSYFRASGVQY
TRBJ1-3	TRBV5-8	13	ASSLSPASGNTIY
TRBJ2-7	TRBV18	16	ASSPMRPGQGSSYEQY
TRBJ2-1	TRBV21-1	12	ASRNRGSYNEQF
TRBJ2-7	TRBV15	14	ATSSFAYGMLDEQY
TRBJ2-4	TRBV4-1	13	ASSRPGGTENIQY
TRBJ2-5	TRBV7-9	11	ASSRAGGLTQY